This T cell receptor beta chain was retrieved from a study of control samples from healthy donors and cancer patients. Assay: immunoSEQ multiplex PCR; the TCRdb copy retains only in-frame clones and omits some. This sample has about 230,000 clones, with about four fifths found just once. V shed 7 bases and J shed 8 bases, with 20 bases lying between them. The CDR3 sequence is 14 residues long. CDR1 and CDR2 from the germline V gene are MNHEY and SVGAGI. The chain uses TRBV6-5 and TRBJ1-2; TRBD1 is a possible D gene (5 bases). Material: PBMCs. This sequence was found in a woman aged 55-70 years with lung cancer. The CDR3, as DNA: TGTGCCAGCATCCTTGCGGGGAGGGGTGGAGGCTACACCTTC. Translated: CASILAGRGGGYTF.